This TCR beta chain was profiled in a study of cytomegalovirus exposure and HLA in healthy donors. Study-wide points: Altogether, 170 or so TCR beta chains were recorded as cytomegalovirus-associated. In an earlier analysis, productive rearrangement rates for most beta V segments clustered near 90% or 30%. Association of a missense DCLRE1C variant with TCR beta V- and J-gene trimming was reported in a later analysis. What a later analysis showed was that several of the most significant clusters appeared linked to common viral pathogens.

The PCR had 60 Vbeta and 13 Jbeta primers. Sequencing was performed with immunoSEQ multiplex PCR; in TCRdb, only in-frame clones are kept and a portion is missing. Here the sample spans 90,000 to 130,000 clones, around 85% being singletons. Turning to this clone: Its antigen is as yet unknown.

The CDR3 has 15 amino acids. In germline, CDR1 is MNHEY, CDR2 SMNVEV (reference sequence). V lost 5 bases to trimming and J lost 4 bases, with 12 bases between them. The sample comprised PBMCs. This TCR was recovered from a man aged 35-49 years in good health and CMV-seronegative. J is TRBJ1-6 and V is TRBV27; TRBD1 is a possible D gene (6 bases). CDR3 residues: CASSRGISYNSPLHF. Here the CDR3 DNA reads TGTGCCAGCAGTAGGGGGATATCATATAATTCACCCCTCCACTTT.